The clone carrying this T cell receptor (beta chain) has a handful of counts. Original processing notes: Scientists estimated how many nucleated cells there were by amplifying reference gene primers. Produced via immunoSEQ multiplex PCR; TCRdb's table is partial and in-frame only. V, J and clone size reflect that table, while D and trimming were determined from the DNA. Among tens of thousands of clones listed, around 91% were seen once. The source of the sample is a study of blood T cell repertoires in COVID-19. CDR3 size: 15 residues. Germline V gene sequence: CDR1 MNHEY, CDR2 SVGEGT. Trimming cost V 4 bases and J 5 bases, with 18 bases left between them.

The sequence was collected from a man between 18 and 35 years old with COVID-19, enrolled during active disease. The chain recombines TRBV6-2 or TRBV6-3 with TRBJ2-7; a possible D gene is TRBD1 (6 bases). The source material was peripheral blood. The CDR3 DNA is TGTGCCAGCAGTTTAATGGACAGAGGCTTTGACGAGCAGTACTTC. It encodes CASSLMDRGFDEQYF.